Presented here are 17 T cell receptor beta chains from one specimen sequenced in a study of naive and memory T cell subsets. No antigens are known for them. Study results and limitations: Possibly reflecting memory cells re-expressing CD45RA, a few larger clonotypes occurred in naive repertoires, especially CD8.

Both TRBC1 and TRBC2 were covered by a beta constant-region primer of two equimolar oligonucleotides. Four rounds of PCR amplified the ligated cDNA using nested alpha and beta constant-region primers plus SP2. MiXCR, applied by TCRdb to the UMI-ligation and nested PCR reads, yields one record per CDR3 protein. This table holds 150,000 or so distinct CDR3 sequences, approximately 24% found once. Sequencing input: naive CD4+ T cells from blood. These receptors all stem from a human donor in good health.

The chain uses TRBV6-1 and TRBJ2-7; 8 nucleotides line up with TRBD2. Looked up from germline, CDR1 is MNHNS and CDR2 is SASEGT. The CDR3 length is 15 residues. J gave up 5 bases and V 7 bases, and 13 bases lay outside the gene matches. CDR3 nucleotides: TGTGCCAGCATTACCGCCCGCAGCGGGAGTAACGAGCAGTACTTC. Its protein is CASITARSGSNEQYF.

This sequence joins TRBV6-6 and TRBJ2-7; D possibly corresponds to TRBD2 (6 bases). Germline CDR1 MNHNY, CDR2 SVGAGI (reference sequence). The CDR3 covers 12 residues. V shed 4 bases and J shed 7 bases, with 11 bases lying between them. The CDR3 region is CASSSEGGEQYF. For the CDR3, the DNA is TGTGCCAGCAGTTCCGAAGGAGGGGAGCAGTACTTC.

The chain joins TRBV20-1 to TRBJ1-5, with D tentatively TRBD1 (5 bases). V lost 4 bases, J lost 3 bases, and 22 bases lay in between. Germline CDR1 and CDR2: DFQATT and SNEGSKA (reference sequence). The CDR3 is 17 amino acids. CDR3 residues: CSATTPRQTKYNQPQHF. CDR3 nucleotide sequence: TGCAGTGCTACGACGCCTAGACAGACAAAGTACAATCAGCCCCAGCATTTT.

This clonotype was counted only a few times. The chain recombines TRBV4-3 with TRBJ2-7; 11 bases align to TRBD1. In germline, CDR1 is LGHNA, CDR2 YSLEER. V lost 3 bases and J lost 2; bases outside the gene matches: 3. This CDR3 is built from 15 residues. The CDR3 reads CASSHGTGGPYEQYF. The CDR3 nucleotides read TGCGCCAGCAGCCACGGGACAGGGGGTCCCTACGAGCAGTACTTC.

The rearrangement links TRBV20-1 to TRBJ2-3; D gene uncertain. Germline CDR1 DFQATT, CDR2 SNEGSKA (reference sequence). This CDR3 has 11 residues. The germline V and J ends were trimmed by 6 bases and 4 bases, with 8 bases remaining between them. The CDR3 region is CSARWSDTQYF. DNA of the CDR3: TGCAGTGCAAGGTGGTCAGATACGCAGTATTTT.

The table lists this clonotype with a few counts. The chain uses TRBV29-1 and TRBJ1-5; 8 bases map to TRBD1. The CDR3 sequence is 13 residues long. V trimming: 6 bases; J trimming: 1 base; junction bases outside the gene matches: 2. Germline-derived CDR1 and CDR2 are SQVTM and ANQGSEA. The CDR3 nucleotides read TGCAGCGTGACAGGGGCCAGCAATCAGCCCCAGCATTTT. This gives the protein CSVTGASNQPQHF.

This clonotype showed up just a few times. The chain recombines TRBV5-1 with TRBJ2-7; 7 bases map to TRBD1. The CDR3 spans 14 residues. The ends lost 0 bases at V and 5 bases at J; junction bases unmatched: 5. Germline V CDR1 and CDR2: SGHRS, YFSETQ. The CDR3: CASSLGQGRNEQYF. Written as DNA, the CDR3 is TGCGCCAGCAGCTTGGGACAGGGAAGGAACGAGCAGTACTTC.

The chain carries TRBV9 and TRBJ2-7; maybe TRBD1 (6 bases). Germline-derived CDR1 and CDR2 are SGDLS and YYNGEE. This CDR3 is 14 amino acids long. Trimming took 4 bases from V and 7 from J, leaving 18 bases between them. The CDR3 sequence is CASSPSQGLREQYF. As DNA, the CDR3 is TGTGCCAGCAGCCCGAGTCAGGGGTTGAGGGAGCAGTACTTC.

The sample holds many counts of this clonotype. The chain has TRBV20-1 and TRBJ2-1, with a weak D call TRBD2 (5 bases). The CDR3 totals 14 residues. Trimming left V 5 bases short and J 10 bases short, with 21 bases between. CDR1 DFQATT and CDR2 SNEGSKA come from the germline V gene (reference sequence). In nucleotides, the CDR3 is TGCAGTGCTTTCCAGAACCTGAGGGCGGACGAGCAGTTCTTC. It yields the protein CSAFQNLRADEQFF.

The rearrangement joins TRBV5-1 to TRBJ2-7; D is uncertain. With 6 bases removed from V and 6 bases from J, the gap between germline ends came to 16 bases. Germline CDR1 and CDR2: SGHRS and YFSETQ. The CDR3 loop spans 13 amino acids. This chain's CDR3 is CASTHPSSLEQYF. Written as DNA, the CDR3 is TGCGCCAGCACCCACCCGTCCTCGCTCGAGCAGTACTTC.

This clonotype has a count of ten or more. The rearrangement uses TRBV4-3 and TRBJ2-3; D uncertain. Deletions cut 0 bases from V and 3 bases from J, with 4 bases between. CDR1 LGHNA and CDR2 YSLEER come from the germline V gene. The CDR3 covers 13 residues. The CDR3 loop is CASSQEGTDTQYF. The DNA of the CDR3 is TGCGCCAGCAGCCAAGAGGGAACAGATACGCAGTATTTT.

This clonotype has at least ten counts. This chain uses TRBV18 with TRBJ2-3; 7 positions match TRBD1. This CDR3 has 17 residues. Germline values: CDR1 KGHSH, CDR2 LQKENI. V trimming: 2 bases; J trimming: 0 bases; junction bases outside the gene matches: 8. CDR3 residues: CASSPRTGLTSTDTQYF. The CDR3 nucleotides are TGTGCCAGCTCACCAAGGACAGGATTAACTAGCACAGATACGCAGTATTTT.

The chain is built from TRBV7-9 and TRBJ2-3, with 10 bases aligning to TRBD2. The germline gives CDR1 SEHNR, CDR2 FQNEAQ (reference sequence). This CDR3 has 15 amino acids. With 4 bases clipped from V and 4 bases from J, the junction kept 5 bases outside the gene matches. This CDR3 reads CASSWTSGAPDTQYF. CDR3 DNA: TGTGCCAGCAGCTGGACTAGCGGTGCTCCAGATACGCAGTATTTT.

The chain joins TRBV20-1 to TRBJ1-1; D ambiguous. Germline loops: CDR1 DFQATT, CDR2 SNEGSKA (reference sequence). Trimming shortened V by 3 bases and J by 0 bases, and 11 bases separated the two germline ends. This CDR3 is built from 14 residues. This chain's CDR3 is CSARVRRMNTEAFF. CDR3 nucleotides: TGCAGTGCTAGGGTCAGGAGAATGAACACTGAAGCTTTCTTT.

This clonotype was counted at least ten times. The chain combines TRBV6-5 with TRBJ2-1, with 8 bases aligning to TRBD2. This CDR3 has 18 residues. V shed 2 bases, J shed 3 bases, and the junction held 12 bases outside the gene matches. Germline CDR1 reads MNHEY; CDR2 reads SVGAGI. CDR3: CASSYRRQRETIYNEQFF. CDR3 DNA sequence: TGTGCCAGCAGTTACAGGAGGCAGCGGGAGACCATCTACAATGAGCAGTTCTTC.

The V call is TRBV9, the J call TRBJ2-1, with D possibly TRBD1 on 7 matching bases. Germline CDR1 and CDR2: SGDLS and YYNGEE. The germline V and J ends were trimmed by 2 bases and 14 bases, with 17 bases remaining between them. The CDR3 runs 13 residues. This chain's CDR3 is CASSVRGGGPEFF. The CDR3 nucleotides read TGTGCCAGCAGCGTTCGCGGAGGGGGCCCGGAGTTCTTC.

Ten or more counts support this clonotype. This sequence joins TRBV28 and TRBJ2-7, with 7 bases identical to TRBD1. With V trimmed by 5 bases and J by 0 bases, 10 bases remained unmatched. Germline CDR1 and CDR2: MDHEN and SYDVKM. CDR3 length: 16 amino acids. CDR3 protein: CASSTSDRRSSYEQYF. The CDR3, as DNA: TGTGCCAGCAGTACCTCGGACAGGAGGAGCTCCTACGAGCAGTACTTC.